This T cell receptor (beta chain) was sequenced for a study of metastatic and nonmetastatic thyroid tumors. Study as a whole: Across peripheral blood and tumor or nodule tissue samples taken from malignant and benign thyroid patients, the repertoires were compared with one another. Study-level points and caveats: It was reported that TCR beta diversity was significantly higher in malignant thyroid tumors than benign nodules, in blood and tumor.

Original processing methods: Using the CDR3 differences seen across clinicopathological groups, the authors built a distant-metastasis classifier for papillary thyroid cancer, which was meant to discriminate distant-metastatic patients. TCRdb re-called clones via MiXCR from the PCR reads. What appears here as the V and J calls and clone size reflects TCRdb's work, not the paper's. This repertoire shows 30,000 to 45,000 clones, more than 25% found once; its top ten account for 8% to 10%. Thyroid surgery was preceded by no treatment in any patient. This clone appeared a few times. The antigen is unknown. The CDR3 has 18 amino acids. J was trimmed by 2 bases and V by 0 bases; bases with no gene match: 5. Germline loops: CDR1 MGHDK, CDR2 SYGVNS.

The sample consisted of blood. This sequence was found in a female donor with papillary thyroid cancer or a benign thyroid nodule (not recorded which). Some clones in this sample may be carry-over from other donors' samples. The gene calls are TRBV25-1 and TRBJ2-6, with 9 bases lining up with TRBD1. Here the CDR3 reads CASSEYIQGAPGANVLTF. CDR3 in DNA: TGTGCCAGCAGTGAATACATACAGGGGGCCCCTGGGGCCAACGTCCTGACTTTC.